Following are 5 T cell receptor beta chains from one sample sequenced in a study of T cells after somatic rescue of genetic block. Sequencing used immunoSEQ multiplex PCR; TCRdb keeps in-frame clones, though not all of them. The sample has approximately 110,000 clones, about 93% seen once. Sequenced sample: peripheral blood mononuclear cells (PBMCs). Source of these receptors: a woman between 18 and 29 years old.

The chain is built from TRBV30 and TRBJ1-2, with D maybe TRBD1 (6 bases). This CDR3 spans 14 amino acids. CDR1 is GTSNPN and CDR2 is SVGIG in the germline V gene (reference sequence). Trimming shortened V by 0 bases and J by 4 bases, and 12 bases separated the two germline ends. The CDR3 here is CAWSVRQAAYGYTF. The DNA of the CDR3 is TGTGCCTGGAGTGTACGACAGGCCGCCTATGGCTACACCTTC. Full variable domain (outside the CDR3, taken from reference TRBV30 and TRBJ1-2): SQTIHQWPATLVQPVGSPLSLECTVEGTSNPNLYWYRQAAGRGLQLLFYSVGIGQISSEVPQNLSASRPQDRQFILSSKKLLLSDSGFYLCAWSVRQAAYGYTFGSGTRLTVV.

The rearrangement joins TRBV19 to TRBJ1-1; no clear D. Germline assignment: CDR1 LNHDA and CDR2 SQIVND (reference sequence). The CDR3 contains 13 residues. The V end was cut by 6 bases, the J end by 3 bases, with 11 bases between. The CDR3 reads CASSPTVHTEAFF. The CDR3 coding sequence is TGTGCCAGTAGCCCGACGGTGCACACTGAAGCTTTCTTT.

The chain couples TRBV11-2 to TRBJ2-7; D gene ambiguous. Trimming took off 5 bases at V and 6 bases at J, with 14 bases between the two ends. The length of the CDR3 is 13 residues. The V gene's germline CDR1 is SGHAT and CDR2 FQNNGV. The CDR3 DNA is TGTGCCAGCAGCGCGAGGCCGGCCCCCGAGCAGTACTTC. Protein product: CASSARPAPEQYF.

The chain is built from TRBV4-1 and TRBJ1-4, with TRBD1 as a possible D gene (5 bases). V was shortened by 0 bases and J by 5 bases, with 16 bases between the two germline ends. The germline gives CDR1 MGHRA, CDR2 YSYEKL. The CDR3 loop spans 17 amino acids. The CDR3 reads CASSQDGSGTGNEKLFF. CDR3 nucleotides: TGCGCCAGCAGCCAAGATGGGAGCGGGACTGGGAATGAAAAACTGTTTTTT.

The J gene is TRBJ2-1, the V gene TRBV25-1, with 12 bases that match TRBD2. The CDR3 is made up of 15 amino acids. V shed 3 bases and J 5 bases; nucleotides not matched to a gene: 2. CDR1 is MGHDK, CDR2 SYGVNS, per germline. The chain's CDR3 is CASSDWTSGDNEQFF. As DNA, the CDR3 is TGTGCCAGCAGTGACTGGACTAGCGGGGACAATGAGCAGTTCTTC.